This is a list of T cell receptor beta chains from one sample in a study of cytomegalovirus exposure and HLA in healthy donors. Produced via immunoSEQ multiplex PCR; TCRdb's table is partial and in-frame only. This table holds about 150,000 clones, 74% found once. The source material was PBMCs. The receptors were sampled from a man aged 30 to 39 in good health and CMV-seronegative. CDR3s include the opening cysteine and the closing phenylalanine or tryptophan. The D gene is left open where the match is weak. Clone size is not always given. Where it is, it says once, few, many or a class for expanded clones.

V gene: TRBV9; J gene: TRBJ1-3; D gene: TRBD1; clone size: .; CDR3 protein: CASSDLGTGRNTIYF; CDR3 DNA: TGTGCCAGCAGCGATTTAGGGACAGGTCGAAACACCATATATTTT
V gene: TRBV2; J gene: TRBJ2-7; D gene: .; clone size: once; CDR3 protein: CASSVVRQGPGEQYF; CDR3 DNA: TGTGCCAGCAGTGTTGTTCGGCAGGGGCCGGGCGAGCAGTACTTC
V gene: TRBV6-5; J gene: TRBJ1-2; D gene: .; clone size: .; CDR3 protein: CASSEQNYGYTF; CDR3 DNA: TGTGCCAGCAGTGAACAAAACTATGGCTACACCTTC
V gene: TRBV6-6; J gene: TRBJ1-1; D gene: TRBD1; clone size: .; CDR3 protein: CASRPQGENTEAFF; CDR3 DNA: TGTGCCAGCAGACCACAGGGGGAGAACACTGAAGCTTTCTTT
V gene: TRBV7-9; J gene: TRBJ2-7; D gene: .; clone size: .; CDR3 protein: CASSPGGGWKNEQYF; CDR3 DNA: TGTGCCAGCAGCCCCGGGGGTGGATGGAAAAACGAGCAGTACTTC
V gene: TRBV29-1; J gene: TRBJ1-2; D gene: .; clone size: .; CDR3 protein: CSVAQGSGGYTF; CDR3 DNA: TGCAGCGTTGCGCAGGGGAGCGGTGGCTACACCTTC
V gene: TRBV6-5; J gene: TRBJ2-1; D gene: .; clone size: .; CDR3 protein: CASSMGPGNEQFF; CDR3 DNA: TGTGCCAGCAGCATGGGCCCAGGTAATGAGCAGTTCTTC
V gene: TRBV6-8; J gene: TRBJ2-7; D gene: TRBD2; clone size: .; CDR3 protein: CASSYRLAGHYEQYF; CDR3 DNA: TGTGCCAGCAGTTACAGGTTAGCGGGGCACTACGAGCAGTACTTC
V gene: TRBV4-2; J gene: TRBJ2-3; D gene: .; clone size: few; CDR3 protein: CASSQDAYTQYF; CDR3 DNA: TGTGCCAGCAGCCAAGATGCGTATACGCAGTATTTT
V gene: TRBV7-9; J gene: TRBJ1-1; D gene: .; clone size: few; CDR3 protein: CASRIGGNTEAFF; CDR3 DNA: TGTGCCAGCAGGATAGGGGGGAACACTGAAGCTTTCTTT
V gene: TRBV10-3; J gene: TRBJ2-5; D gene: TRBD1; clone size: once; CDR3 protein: CAISARDRGRETQYF; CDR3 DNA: TGTGCCATCAGTGCCCGGGACAGGGGTCGGGAGACCCAGTACTTC
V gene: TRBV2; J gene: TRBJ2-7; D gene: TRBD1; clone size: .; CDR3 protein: CASRYGTALTYEQYF; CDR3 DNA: TGTGCCAGCAGGTACGGGACAGCTCTTACCTACGAGCAGTACTTC
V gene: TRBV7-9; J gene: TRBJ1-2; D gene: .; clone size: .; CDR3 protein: CASSLTGLYGYTF; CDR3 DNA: TGTGCCAGCAGCTTGACAGGTCTCTATGGCTACACCTTC